The clone carrying this T cell receptor (beta chain) was observed many times. These data are taken from a study of T cells in Graves' hyperthyroidism and ophthalmopathy. Study details: Blood was drawn when the patient was first diagnosed and still untreated.

Regions amplified from RNA transcripts were the TCR beta CDR3 regions. Initially, a first-round RT-PCR of the TCR CDR3 employed the HTBI primer set. TCRdb reprocessed the multiplex PCR reads with MiXCR, giving one entry per CDR3 protein. This table has about 100,000 distinct CDR3 sequences, 15% to 20% appearing once. V was pared by 0 bases and J by 4 bases, with 5 bases of the junction left unmatched. Germline-derived CDR1 and CDR2 are LNHNV and YYDKDF (reference sequence). The CDR3 has 15 residues. The origin of this receptor is a woman aged 50 to 60 with Graves' hyperthyroidism. The rearrangement joins TRBV15 to TRBJ1-2; 7 nucleotides line up with TRBD1. Sequencing was carried out using blood. The CDR3 loop is CATSRENRQGYGYTF. CDR3 sequence (DNA): TGTGCCACCAGCAGAGAAAATAGACAGGGCTATGGCTACACCTTC.